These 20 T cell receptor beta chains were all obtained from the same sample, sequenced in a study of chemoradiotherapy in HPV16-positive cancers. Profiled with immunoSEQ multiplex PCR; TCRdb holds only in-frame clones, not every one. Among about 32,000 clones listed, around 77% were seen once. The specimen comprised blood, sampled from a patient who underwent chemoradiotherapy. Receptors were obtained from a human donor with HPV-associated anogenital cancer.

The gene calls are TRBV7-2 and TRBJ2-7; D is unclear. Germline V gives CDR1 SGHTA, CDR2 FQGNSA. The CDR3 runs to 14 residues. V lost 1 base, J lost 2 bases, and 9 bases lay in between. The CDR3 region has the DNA TGTGCCAGCAGCTTAGTAGAGAGAGCCTACGAGCAGTACTTC. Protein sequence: CASSLVERAYEQYF. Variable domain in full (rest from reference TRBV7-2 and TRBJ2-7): GAGVSQSPSNKVTEKGKDVELRCDPISGHTALYWYRQSLGQGLEFLIYFQGNSAPDKSGLPSDRFSAERTGGSVSTLTIQRTQQEDSAVYLCASSLVERAYEQYFGPGTRLTVT.

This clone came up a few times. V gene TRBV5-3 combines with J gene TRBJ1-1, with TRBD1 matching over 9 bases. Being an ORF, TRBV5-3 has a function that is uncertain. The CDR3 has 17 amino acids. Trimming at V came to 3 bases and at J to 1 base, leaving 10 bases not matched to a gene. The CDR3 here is CARSWNRGHVSNTEAFF. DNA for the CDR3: TGTGCCAGAAGCTGGAACAGGGGGCATGTATCGAACACTGAAGCTTTCTTT.

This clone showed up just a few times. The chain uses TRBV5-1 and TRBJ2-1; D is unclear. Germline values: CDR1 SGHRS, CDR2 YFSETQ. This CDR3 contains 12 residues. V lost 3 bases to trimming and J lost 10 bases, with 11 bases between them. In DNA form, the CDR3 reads TGCGCCAGCAGCTCGAGTTGGGCCGAGCAGTTCTTC. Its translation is CASSSSWAEQFF.

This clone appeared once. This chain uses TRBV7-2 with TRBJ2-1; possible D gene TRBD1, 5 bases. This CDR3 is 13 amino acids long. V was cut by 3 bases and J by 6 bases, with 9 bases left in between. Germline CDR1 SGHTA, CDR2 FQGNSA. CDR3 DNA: TGTGCCAGCAGCTTTGGCAGGGCCAATGAGCAGTTCTTC. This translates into CASSFGRANEQFF.

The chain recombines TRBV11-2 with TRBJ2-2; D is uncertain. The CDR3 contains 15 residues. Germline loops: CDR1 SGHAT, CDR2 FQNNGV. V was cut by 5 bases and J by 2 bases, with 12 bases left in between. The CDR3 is CASSHEGFNTGELFF. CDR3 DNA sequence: TGTGCCAGCAGCCATGAAGGGTTCAACACCGGGGAGCTGTTTTTT.

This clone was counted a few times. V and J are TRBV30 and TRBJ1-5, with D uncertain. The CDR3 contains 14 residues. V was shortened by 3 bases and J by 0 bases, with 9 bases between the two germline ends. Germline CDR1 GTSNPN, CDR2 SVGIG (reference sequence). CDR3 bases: TGTGCCTGGAGGTTCAAAGATAGCAATCAGCCCCAGCATTTT. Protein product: CAWRFKDSNQPQHF.

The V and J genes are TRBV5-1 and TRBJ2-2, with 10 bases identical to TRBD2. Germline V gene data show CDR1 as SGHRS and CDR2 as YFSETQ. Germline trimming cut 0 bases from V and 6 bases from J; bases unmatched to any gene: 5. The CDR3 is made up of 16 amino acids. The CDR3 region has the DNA TGCGCCAGCAGCTTGGTACTAGCGGGGTCGGCCGGGGAGCTGTTTTTT. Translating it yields CASSLVLAGSAGELFF.

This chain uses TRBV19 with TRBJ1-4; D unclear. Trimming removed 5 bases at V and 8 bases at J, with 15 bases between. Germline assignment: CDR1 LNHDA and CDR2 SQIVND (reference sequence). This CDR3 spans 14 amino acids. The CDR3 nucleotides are TGTGCCAGTAGTCCTCGGGTTGCGACAGAAAAACTGTTTTTT. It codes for CASSPRVATEKLFF. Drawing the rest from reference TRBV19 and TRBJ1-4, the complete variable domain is DGGITQSPKYLFRKEGQNVTLSCEQNLNHDAMYWYRQDPGQGLRLIYYSQIVNDFQKGDIAEGYSVSREKKESFPLTVTSAQKNPTAFYLCASSPRVATEKLFFGSGTQLSVL.

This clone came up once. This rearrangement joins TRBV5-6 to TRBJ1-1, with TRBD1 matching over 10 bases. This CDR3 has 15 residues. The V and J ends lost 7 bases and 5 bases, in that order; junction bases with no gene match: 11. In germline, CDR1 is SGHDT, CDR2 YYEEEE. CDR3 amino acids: CASGWTGGSRTEAFF. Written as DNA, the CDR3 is TGTGCCAGCGGGTGGACAGGGGGAAGTAGGACTGAAGCTTTCTTT. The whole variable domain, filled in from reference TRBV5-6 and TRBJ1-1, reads DAGVTQSPTHLIKTRGQQVTLRCSPKSGHDTVSWYQQALGQGPQFIFQYYEEEERQRGNFPDRFSGHQFPNYSSELNVNALLLGDSALYLCASGWTGGSRTEAFFGQGTRLTVV.

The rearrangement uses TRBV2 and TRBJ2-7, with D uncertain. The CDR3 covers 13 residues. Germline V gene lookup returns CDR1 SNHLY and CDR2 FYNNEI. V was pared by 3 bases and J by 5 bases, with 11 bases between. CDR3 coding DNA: TGTGCCAGCAGTGAGATACTATTCGACGAGCAGTACTTC. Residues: CASSEILFDEQYF.

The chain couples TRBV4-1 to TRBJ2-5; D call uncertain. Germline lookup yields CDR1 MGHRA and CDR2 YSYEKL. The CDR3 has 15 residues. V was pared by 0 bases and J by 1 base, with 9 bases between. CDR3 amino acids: CASSQDPPGQETQYF. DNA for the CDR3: TGCGCCAGCAGCCAAGATCCGCCCGGCCAAGAGACCCAGTACTTC.

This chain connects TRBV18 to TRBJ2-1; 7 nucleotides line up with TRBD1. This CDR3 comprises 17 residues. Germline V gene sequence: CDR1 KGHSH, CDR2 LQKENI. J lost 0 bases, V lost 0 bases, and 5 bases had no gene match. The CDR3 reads CASSPPGQFSSYNEQFF. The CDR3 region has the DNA TGTGCCAGCTCACCACCGGGACAGTTTAGCTCCTACAATGAGCAGTTCTTC.

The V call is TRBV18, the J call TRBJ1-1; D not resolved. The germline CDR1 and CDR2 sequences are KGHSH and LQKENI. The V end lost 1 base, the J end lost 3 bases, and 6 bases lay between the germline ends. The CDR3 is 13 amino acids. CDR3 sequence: CASSPRGDTEAFF. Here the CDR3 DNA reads TGTGCCAGCTCACCACGCGGGGACACTGAAGCTTTCTTT.

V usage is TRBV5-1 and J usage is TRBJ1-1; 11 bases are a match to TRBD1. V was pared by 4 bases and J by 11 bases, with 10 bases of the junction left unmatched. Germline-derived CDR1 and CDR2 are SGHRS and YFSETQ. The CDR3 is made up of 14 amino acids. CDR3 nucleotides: TGCGCCAGCAGCCTGGGGCCGGACAGGGGGCGGGCTTTCTTT. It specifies CASSLGPDRGRAFF.

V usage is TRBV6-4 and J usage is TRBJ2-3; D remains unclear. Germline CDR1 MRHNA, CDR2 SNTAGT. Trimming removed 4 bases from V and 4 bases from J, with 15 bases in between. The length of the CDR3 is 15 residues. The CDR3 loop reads CASSVEQRGSDTQYF. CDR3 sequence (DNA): TGTGCCAGCAGTGTGGAACAGCGTGGGTCAGATACGCAGTATTTT.

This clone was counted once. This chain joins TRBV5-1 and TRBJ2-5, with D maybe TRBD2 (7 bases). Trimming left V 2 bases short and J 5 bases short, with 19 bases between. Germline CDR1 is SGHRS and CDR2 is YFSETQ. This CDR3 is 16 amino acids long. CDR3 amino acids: CASSFGGGHGLETQYF. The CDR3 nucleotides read TGCGCCAGCAGCTTCGGCGGGGGCCACGGATTGGAGACCCAGTACTTC.

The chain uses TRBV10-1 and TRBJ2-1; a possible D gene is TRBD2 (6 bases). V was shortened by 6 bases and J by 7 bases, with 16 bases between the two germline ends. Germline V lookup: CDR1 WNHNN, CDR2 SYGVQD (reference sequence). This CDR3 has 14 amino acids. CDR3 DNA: TGCGCCAGCAGCGCGGTCGACGGGGGAAATGAGCAGTTCTTC. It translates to CASSAVDGGNEQFF.

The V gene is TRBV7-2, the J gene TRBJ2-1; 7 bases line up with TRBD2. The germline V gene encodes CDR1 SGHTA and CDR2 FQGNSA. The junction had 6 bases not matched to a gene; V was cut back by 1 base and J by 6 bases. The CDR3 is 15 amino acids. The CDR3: CASSLEGPGGNEQFF. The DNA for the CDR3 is TGTGCCAGCAGCTTAGAAGGCCCGGGGGGCAATGAGCAGTTCTTC.

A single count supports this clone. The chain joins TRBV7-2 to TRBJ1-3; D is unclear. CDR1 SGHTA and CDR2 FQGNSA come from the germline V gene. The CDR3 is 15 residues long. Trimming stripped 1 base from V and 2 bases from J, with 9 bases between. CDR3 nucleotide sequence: TGTGCCAGCAGCTTAGATTCCAGGCCTGGAAACACCATATATTTT. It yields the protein CASSLDSRPGNTIYF. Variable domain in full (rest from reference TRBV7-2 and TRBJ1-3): GAGVSQSPSNKVTEKGKDVELRCDPISGHTALYWYRQSLGQGLEFLIYFQGNSAPDKSGLPSDRFSAERTGGSVSTLTIQRTQQEDSAVYLCASSLDSRPGNTIYFGEGSWLTVV.

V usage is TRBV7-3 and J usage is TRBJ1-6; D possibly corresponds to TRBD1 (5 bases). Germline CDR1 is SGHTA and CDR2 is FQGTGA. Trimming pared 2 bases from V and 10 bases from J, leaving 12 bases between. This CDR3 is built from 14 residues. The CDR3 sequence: CASSLQGEGSPLHF. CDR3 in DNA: TGTGCCAGCAGCTTACAGGGAGAAGGATCACCCCTCCACTTT.